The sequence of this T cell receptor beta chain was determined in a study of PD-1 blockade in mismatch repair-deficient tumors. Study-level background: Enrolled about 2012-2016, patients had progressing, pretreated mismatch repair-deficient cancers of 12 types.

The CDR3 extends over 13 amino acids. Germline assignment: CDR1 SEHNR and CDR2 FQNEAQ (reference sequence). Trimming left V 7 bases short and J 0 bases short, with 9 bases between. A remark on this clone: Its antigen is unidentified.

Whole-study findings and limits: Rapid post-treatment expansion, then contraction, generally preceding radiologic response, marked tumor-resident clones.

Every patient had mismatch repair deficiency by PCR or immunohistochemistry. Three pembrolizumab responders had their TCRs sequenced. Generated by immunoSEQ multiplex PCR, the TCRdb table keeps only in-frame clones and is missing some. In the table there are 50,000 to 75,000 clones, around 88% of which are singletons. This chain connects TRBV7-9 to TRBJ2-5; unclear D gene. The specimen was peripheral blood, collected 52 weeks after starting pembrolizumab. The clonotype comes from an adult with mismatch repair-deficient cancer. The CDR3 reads CASNPANQETQYF. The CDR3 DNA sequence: TGTGCCAGCAATCCAGCGAACCAAGAGACCCAGTACTTC. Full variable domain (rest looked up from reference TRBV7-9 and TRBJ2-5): DTGVSQNPRHKITKRGQNVTFRCDPISEHNRLYWYRQTLGQGPEFLTYFQNEAQLEKSRLLSDRFSAERPKGSFSTLEIQRTEQGDSAMYLCASNPANQETQYFGPGTRLLVL.